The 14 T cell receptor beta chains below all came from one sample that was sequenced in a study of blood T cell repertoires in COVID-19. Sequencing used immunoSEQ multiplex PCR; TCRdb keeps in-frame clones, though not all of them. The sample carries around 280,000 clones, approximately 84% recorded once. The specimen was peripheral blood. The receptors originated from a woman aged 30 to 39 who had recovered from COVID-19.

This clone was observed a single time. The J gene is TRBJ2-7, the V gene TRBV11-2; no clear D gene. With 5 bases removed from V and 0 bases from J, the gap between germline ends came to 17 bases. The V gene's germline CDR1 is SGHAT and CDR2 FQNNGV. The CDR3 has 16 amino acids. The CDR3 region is CASSPRRDGGSYEQYF. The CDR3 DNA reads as TGTGCCAGCAGCCCCCGGAGAGACGGCGGCTCCTACGAGCAGTACTTC.

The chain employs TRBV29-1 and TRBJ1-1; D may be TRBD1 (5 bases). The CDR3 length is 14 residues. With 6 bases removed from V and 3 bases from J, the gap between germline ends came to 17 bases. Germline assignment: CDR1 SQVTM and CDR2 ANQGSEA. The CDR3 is CSVERVVRDTEAFF. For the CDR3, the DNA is TGCAGCGTCGAACGGGTCGTCAGGGACACTGAAGCTTTCTTT.

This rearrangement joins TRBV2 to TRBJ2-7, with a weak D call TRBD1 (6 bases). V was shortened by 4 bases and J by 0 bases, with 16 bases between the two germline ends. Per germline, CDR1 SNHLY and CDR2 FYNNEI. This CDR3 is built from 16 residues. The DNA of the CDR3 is TGTGCCAGCAGTGGTTCCCCCGACAGGTTCTCCTACGAGCAGTACTTC. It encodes CASSGSPDRFSYEQYF. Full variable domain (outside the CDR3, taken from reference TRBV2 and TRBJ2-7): EPEVTQTPSHQVTQMGQEVILRCVPISNHLYFYWYRQILGQKVEFLVSFYNNEISEKSEIFDDQFSVERPDGSNFTLKIRSTKLEDSAMYFCASSGSPDRFSYEQYFGPGTRLTVT.

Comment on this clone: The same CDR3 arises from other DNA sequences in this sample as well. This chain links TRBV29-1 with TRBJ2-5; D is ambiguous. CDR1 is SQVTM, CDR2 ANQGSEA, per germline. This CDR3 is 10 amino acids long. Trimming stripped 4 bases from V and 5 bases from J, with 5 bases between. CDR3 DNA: TGCAGCGTTGTGAGGGAGACCCAGTACTTC. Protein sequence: CSVVRETQYF.

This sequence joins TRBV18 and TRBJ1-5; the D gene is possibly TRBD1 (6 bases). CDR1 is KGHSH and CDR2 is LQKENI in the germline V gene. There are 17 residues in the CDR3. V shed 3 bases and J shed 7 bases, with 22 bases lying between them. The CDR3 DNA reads TGTGCCAGCTCACCCCGACCGACAGGCCCGTTGGGACAGCCCCAGCATTTT. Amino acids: CASSPRPTGPLGQPQHF.

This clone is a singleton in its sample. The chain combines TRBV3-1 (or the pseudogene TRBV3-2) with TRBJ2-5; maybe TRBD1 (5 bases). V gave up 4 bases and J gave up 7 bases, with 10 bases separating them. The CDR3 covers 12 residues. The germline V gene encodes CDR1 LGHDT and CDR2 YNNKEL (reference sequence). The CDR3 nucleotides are TGTGCCAGCAGCCCCCAGGGTAGGACCCAGTACTTC. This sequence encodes CASSPQGRTQYF.

The CDR3 sequence: CASSPRDSGWGGYTF. CDR3 nucleotides: TGTGCCAGCAGCCCAAGGGACAGCGGATGGGGTGGCTACACCTTC. The rearrangement uses TRBV9 and TRBJ1-2; 7 bases align to TRBD1. The CDR3 extends over 15 amino acids. V lost 4 bases and J lost 7; bases outside the gene matches: 13. Germline CDR1 and CDR2: SGDLS and YYNGEE.

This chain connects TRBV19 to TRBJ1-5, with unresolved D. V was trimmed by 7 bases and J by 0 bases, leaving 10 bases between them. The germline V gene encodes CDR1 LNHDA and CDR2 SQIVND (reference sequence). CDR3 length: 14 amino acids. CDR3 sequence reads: CASTPPLSNQPQHF. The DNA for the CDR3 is TGTGCCAGTACCCCCCCCCTTAGCAATCAGCCCCAGCATTTT. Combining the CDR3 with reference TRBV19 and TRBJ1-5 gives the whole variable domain DGGITQSPKYLFRKEGQNVTLSCEQNLNHDAMYWYRQDPGQGLRLIYYSQIVNDFQKGDIAEGYSVSREKKESFPLTVTSAQKNPTAFYLCASTPPLSNQPQHFGDGTRLSIL.

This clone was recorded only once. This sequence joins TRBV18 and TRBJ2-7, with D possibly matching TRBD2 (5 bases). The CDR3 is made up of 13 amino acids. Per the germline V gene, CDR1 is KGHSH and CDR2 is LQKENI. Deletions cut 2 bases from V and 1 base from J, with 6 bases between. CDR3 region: CASSPRRSYEQYF. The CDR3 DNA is TGTGCCAGCTCACCAAGGAGGTCCTACGAGCAGTACTTC.

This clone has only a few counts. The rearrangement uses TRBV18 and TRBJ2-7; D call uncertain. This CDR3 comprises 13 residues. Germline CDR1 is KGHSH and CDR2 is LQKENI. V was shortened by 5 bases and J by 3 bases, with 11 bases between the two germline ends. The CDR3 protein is CASSAGDVYEQYF. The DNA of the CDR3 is TGTGCCAGCTCAGCCGGAGACGTCTACGAGCAGTACTTC. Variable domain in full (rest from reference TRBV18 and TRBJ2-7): NAGVMQNPRHLVRRRGQEARLRCSPMKGHSHVYWYRQLPEEGLKFMVYLQKENIIDESGMPKERFSAEFPKEGPSILRIQQVVRGDSAAYFCASSAGDVYEQYFGPGTRLTVT.

The CDR3 DNA follows: TGTGCCAGCAGCTTCACAGGCGGGGGGGCTCGAGAGCAGTACTTC. It encodes CASSFTGGGAREQYF. J is TRBJ2-7 and V is TRBV5-5; TRBD2 matches 9 bases. This CDR3 is 15 amino acids long. Germline CDR1 SGHKS, CDR2 YYEKEE (reference sequence). The V segment lost 2 bases and the J segment 7 bases; nucleotides outside the gene matches: 10.

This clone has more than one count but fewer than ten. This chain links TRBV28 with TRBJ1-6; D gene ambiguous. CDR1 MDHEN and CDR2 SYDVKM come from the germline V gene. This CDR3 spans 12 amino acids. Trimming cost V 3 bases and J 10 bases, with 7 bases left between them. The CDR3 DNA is TGTGCCAGCAGTTTTCCCGTGTCACCCCTCCACTTT. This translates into CASSFPVSPLHF.

The CDR3 region is CAISESAGDYEQYF. The CDR3 DNA is TGTGCCATCAGTGAATCAGCAGGGGACTACGAGCAGTACTTC. This chain joins TRBV10-3 and TRBJ2-7, with D possibly TRBD1 on 6 matching bases. There are 14 residues in the CDR3. CDR1 and CDR2 from the germline V gene are ENHRY and SYGVKD. The ends were cut back, 3 bases at V and 3 bases at J, with 12 bases in the middle.

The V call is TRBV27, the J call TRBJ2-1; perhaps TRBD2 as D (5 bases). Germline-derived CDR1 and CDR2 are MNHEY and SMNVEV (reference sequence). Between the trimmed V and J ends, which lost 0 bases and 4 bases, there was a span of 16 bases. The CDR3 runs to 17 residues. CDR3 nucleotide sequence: TGTGCCAGCAGTTTATCGAATCTCCGGGATCTATACAATGAGCAGTTCTTC. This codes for CASSLSNLRDLYNEQFF.